This T cell receptor (beta chain) was obtained from a study of blood T cell repertoires in COVID-19. The table came from immunoSEQ multiplex PCR; TCRdb's copy has only in-frame clones and leaves some out. The sample has approximately 99,000 clones; over 75% are singletons. Looked up from germline, CDR1 is SGHDN and CDR2 is FVKESK. V was clipped by 1 base and J by 7 bases, with 20 bases between them. The CDR3 is 18 residues long. The sequenced sample consisted of peripheral blood. This receptor was obtained from a woman between 65 and 79 years old with acute or convalescent COVID-19. The rearrangement joins TRBV14 to TRBJ1-6; D may be TRBD1 (6 bases). This CDR3 reads CASSQGRDKGGTNSPLHF. The CDR3 DNA reads as TGTGCCAGCAGCCAAGGCCGGGACAAGGGGGGGACCAATTCACCCCTCCACTTT.